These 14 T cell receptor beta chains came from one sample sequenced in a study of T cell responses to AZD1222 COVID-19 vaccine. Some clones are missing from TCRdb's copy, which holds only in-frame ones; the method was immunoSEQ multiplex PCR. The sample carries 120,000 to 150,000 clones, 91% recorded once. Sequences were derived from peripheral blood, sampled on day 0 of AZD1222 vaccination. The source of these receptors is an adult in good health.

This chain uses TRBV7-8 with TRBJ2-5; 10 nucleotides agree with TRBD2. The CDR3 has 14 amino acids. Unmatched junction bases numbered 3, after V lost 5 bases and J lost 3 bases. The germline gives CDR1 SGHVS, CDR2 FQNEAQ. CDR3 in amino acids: CASSLGLAEETQYF. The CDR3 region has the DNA TGTGCCAGCAGCCTAGGACTAGCGGAAGAGACCCAGTACTTC.

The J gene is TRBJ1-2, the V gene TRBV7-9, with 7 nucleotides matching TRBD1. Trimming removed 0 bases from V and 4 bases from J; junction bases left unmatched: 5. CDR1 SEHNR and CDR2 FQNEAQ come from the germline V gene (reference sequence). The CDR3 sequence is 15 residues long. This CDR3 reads CASSLADRVGYGYTF. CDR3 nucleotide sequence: TGTGCCAGCAGCTTAGCCGACAGGGTTGGCTATGGCTACACCTTC. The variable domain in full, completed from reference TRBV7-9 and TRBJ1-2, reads DTGVSQNPRHKITKRGQNVTFRCDPISEHNRLYWYRQTLGQGPEFLTYFQNEAQLEKSRLLSDRFSAERPKGSFSTLEIQRTEQGDSAMYLCASSLADRVGYGYTFGSGTRLTVV.

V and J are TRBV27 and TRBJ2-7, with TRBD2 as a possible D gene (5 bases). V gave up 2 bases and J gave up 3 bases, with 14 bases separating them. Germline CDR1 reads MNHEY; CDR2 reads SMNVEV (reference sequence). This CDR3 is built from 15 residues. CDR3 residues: CASSLGARLNYEQYF. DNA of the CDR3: TGTGCCAGCAGTTTAGGAGCACGACTAAACTACGAGCAGTACTTC.

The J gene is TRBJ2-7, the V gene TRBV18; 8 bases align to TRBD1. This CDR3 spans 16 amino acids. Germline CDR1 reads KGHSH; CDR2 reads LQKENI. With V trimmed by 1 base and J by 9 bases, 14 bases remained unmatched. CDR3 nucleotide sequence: TGTGCCAGCTCACCACTTCCCCAGGGGGCGAGGGTTTTGCAGTACTTC. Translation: CASSPLPQGARVLQYF.

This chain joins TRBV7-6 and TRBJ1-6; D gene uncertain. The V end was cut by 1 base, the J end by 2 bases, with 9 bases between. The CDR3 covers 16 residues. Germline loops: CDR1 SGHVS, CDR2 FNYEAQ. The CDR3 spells CASSLVASPYNSPLHF. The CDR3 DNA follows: TGTGCCAGCAGCTTAGTCGCGTCCCCCTATAATTCACCCCTCCACTTT.

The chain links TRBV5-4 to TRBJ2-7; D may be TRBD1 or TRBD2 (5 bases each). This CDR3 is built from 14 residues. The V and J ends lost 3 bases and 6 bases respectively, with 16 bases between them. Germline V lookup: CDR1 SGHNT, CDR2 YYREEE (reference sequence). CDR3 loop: CASSSSLRGTEQYF. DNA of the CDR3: TGTGCCAGCAGCTCCTCACTAAGAGGGACCGAGCAGTACTTC.

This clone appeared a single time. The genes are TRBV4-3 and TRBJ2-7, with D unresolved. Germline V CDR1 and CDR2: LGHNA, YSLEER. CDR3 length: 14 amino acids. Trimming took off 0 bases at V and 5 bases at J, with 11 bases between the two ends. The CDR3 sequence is CASSQETLSHEQYF. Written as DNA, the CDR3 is TGCGCCAGCAGCCAAGAAACCCTTTCGCACGAGCAGTACTTC.

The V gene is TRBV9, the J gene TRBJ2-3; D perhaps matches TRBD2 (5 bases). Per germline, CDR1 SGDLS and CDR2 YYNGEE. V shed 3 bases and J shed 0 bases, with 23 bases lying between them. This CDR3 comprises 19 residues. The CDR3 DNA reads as TGTGCCAGCAGCGAGGGCTTTGGACTCTCCACACGTAGCACAGATACGCAGTATTTT. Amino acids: CASSEGFGLSTRSTDTQYF.

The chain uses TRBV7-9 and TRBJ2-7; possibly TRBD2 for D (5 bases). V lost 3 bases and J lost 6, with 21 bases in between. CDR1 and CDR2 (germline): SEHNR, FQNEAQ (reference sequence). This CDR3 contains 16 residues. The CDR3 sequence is CASSLGFEGAWREQYF. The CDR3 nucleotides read TGTGCCAGCAGCTTGGGGTTCGAGGGCGCTTGGCGCGAGCAGTACTTC.

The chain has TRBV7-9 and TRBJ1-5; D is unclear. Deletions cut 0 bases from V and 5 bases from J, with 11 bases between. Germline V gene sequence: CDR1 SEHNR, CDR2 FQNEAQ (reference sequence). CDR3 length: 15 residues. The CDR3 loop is CASSLAGRGDQPQHF. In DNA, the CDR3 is TGTGCCAGCAGCTTAGCGGGGAGAGGCGATCAGCCCCAGCATTTT.

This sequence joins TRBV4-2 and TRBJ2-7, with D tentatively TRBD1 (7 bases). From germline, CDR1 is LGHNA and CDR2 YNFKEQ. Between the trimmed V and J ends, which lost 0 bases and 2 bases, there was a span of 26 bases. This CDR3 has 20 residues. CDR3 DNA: TGTGCCAGCAGCCAAGATCGGGCCGGAGGGTTAGGGGGCATCCCCTACGAGCAGTACTTC. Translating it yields CASSQDRAGGLGGIPYEQYF.

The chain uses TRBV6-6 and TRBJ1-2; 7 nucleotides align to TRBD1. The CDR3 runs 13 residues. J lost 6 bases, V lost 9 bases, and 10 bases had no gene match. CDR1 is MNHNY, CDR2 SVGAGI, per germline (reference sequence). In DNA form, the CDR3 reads TGTGCCAGTCACCGAGGGGGCAGGGATGGCTACACCTTC. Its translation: CASHRGGRDGYTF.

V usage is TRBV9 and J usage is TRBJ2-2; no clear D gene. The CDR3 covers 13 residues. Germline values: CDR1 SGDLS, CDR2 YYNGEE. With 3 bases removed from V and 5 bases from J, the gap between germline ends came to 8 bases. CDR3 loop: CASSDETTGELFF. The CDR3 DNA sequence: TGTGCCAGCAGCGATGAGACGACCGGGGAGCTGTTTTTT.

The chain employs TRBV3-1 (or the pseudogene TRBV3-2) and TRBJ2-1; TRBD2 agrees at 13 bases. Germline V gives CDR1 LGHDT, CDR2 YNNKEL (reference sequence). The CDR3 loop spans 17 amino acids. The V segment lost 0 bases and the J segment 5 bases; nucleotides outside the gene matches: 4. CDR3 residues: CASSQDRTSGSNNEQFF. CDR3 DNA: TGTGCCAGCAGCCAAGATAGGACTAGCGGGAGTAACAATGAGCAGTTCTTC.